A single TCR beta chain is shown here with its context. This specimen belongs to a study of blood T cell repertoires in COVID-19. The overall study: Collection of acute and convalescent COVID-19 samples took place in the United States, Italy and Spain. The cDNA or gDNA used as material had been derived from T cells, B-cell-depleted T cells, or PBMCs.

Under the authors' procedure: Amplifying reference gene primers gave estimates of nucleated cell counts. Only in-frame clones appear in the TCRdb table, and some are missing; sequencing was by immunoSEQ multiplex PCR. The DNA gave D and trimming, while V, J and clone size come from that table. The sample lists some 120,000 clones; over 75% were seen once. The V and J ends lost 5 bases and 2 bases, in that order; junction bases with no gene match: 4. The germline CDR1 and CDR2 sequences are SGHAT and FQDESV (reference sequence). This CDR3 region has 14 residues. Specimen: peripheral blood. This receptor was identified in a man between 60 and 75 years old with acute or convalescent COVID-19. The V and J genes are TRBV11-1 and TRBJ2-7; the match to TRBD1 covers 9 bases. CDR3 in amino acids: CASSPGTGTYEQYF. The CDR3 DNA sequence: TGTGCCAGCAGCCCCGGGACAGGGACCTACGAGCAGTACTTC.